A single sample gave rise to the 18 T cell receptor beta chains below, sequenced in a study of blood T cell repertoires in COVID-19. TCRdb's copy holds only in-frame clones and misses some; the assay was immunoSEQ multiplex PCR. Of some 120,000 clones listed, around 88% are singletons. Sequencing was done on a sample of peripheral blood. The receptors were gathered from a woman aged 45-59 years who had recovered from COVID-19.

This chain uses TRBV6-5 with TRBJ1-5; D uncertain. The CDR3 spans 13 residues. The V and J ends lost 2 bases and 6 bases respectively, with 8 bases between them. Germline V gene sequence: CDR1 MNHEY, CDR2 SVGAGI. The CDR3 sequence is CASSYLEGQPQHF. CDR3 coding DNA: TGTGCCAGCAGTTACCTGGAGGGTCAGCCCCAGCATTTT.

The CDR3 region has the DNA TGTGCCTGGGTCGACCGGACAGGCAGCGAAAAACTGTTTTTT. Translation gives CAWVDRTGSEKLFF. V is TRBV30 and J is TRBJ1-4; 7 bases map to TRBD1. The CDR3 runs 14 residues. V was clipped by 5 bases and J by 8 bases; unmatched bases: 11. Germline V gene lookup returns CDR1 GTSNPN and CDR2 SVGIG (reference sequence). The full variable domain, with the rest looked up from reference TRBV30 and TRBJ1-4, is SQTIHQWPATLVQPVGSPLSLECTVEGTSNPNLYWYRQAAGRGLQLLFYSVGIGQISSEVPQNLSASRPQDRQFILSSKKLLLSDSGFYLCAWVDRTGSEKLFFGSGTQLSVL.

J is TRBJ2-2 and V is TRBV19; D might be TRBD1 (6 bases). The CDR3 sequence is 12 residues long. Germline CDR1 is LNHDA and CDR2 is SQIVND (reference sequence). V was pared by 6 bases and J by 6 bases, with 8 bases between. The CDR3 DNA reads as TGTGCCAGTAGGCGACAGGCCGGGGAGCTGTTTTTT. It codes for CASRRQAGELFF.

The V call is TRBV30, the J call TRBJ2-1, with 8 bases lining up with TRBD1. The CDR3 is 12 residues long. The V gene end was trimmed by 7 bases and the J gene end by 8 bases; junction bases not matched to a gene: 7. Per the germline V gene, CDR1 is GTSNPN and CDR2 is SVGIG (reference sequence). In nucleotides, the CDR3 is TGTGCCTTTGACAGGGGTGGAGATGAGCAGTTCTTC. Its protein is CAFDRGGDEQFF.

J is TRBJ2-7 and V is TRBV29-1; 8 bases are shared with TRBD1. V shed 7 bases, J shed 7 bases, and the junction held 15 bases outside the gene matches. The V gene's germline CDR1 is SQVTM and CDR2 ANQGSEA. This CDR3 has 14 residues. The CDR3 protein is CSALGGRGLDEQYF. DNA for the CDR3: TGCAGCGCCCTGGGGGGCAGGGGGCTTGATGAGCAGTACTTC.

The V call is TRBV3-1 (or the pseudogene TRBV3-2), the J call TRBJ2-2; 8 bases are a match to TRBD2. Germline V gene data show CDR1 as LGHDT and CDR2 as YNNKEL (reference sequence). The CDR3 is 17 residues long. V was pared by 0 bases and J by 2 bases, with 5 bases of the junction left unmatched. For the CDR3, the DNA is TGTGCCAGCAGCCAAGATATAACTAGCGGAAACACCGGGGAGCTGTTTTTT. It yields the protein CASSQDITSGNTGELFF.

This clone is a singleton in its sample. V is TRBV11-1 and J is TRBJ2-7; tentative D call: TRBD1 (6 bases). CDR1 is SGHAT and CDR2 is FQDESV in the germline V gene (reference sequence). V was clipped by 2 bases and J by 3 bases, with 11 bases between them. The CDR3 is made up of 14 amino acids. CDR3: CASSLSRQDYEQYF. As DNA, the CDR3 is TGTGCCAGCAGCTTAAGCCGACAGGACTACGAGCAGTACTTC.

The genes are TRBV3-1 (or the pseudogene TRBV3-2) and TRBJ2-1; maybe TRBD2 (5 bases). The germline V gene has CDR1 LGHDT and CDR2 YNNKEL (reference sequence). The CDR3 runs to 15 residues. V gave up 1 base and J gave up 5 bases, with 12 bases separating them. As DNA, the CDR3 is TGTGCCAGCAGCCAAGTAATGCAGCGGAACAATGAGCAGTTCTTC. Protein: CASSQVMQRNNEQFF.

This clone is a singleton in its sample. V is TRBV6-2 or TRBV6-3 and J is TRBJ1-1; the D gene is possibly TRBD1 (6 bases). This CDR3 comprises 15 residues. With 3 bases removed from V and 5 bases from J, the gap between germline ends came to 16 bases. Germline V gene sequence: CDR1 MNHEY, CDR2 SVGEGT. In nucleotides, the CDR3 is TGTGCCAGCAGTTATTTCGGGGGGCTGGATACTGAAGCTTTCTTT. Translation: CASSYFGGLDTEAFF.

Within the sample, this clone is medium-sized. The chain recombines TRBV6-2 or TRBV6-3 with TRBJ2-4, with D possibly matching TRBD2 (6 bases). Germline V gene lookup returns CDR1 MNHEY and CDR2 SVGEGT. Deletions cut 5 bases from V and 0 bases from J, with 8 bases between. The CDR3 covers 14 residues. The chain's CDR3 is CASSKGLAKNIQYF. As DNA, the CDR3 is TGTGCCAGCAGTAAGGGACTAGCCAAAAACATTCAGTACTTC.

The chain joins TRBV6-5 to TRBJ2-7, with 7 nucleotides matching TRBD2. Germline V CDR1 and CDR2: MNHEY, SVGAGI. J gave up 6 bases and V 1 base, and 9 bases lay outside the gene matches. The CDR3 length is 15 residues. The CDR3 nucleotides are TGTGCCAGCAGTTACTTTGGTAAGGCTAGCGGCGAGCAGTACTTC. Translated, it gives CASSYFGKASGEQYF.

The chain couples TRBV5-1 to TRBJ1-2; no definite D call. Germline loops: CDR1 SGHRS, CDR2 YFSETQ. This CDR3 is 12 amino acids long. Trimming stripped 4 bases from V and 3 bases from J, with 7 bases between. The CDR3 coding sequence is TGCGCCAGCAGCCCTCGGGACTATGGCTACACCTTC. Residues: CASSPRDYGYTF. Filled out from reference TRBV5-1 and TRBJ1-2, the complete variable domain reads KAGVTQTPRYLIKTRGQQVTLSCSPISGHRSVSWYQQTPGQGLQFLFEYFSETQRNKGNFPGRFSGRQFSNSRSEMNVSTLELGDSALYLCASSPRDYGYTFGSGTRLTVV.

This clone was picked up a small number of times. The chain employs TRBV30 and TRBJ2-5; 11 bases align to TRBD2. The CDR3 is 14 residues long. Trimming cost V 4 bases and J 5 bases; bases outside gene matches: 6. Germline V gene data show CDR1 as GTSNPN and CDR2 as SVGIG (reference sequence). The CDR3 protein is CAWNPSGRYETQYF. In DNA form, the CDR3 reads TGTGCCTGGAATCCTAGCGGGAGGTACGAGACCCAGTACTTC.

The V call is TRBV9, the J call TRBJ1-2; weak D call: TRBD1 (5 bases). The ends were cut back, 2 bases at V and 3 bases at J, with 14 bases in the middle. Germline-derived CDR1 and CDR2 are SGDLS and YYNGEE. The CDR3 is 15 residues long. The CDR3 is CASSVRQRPDYGYTF. The CDR3 DNA sequence: TGTGCCAGCAGCGTCCGACAGAGGCCAGACTATGGCTACACCTTC.

This clone occurred a few times. The genes are TRBV7-9 and TRBJ1-5, with D possibly TRBD1 on 6 matching bases. V lost 5 bases and J lost 5, with 13 bases in between. CDR1 SEHNR and CDR2 FQNEAQ come from the germline V gene (reference sequence). The CDR3 spans 14 residues. For the CDR3, the DNA is TGTGCCAGCAGCCCGGGCGGGGGGCATCAGCCCCAGCATTTT. Amino acids: CASSPGGGHQPQHF.

The V gene is TRBV4-1, the J gene TRBJ2-3; a weak D match, TRBD1 (6 bases). CDR1 is MGHRA and CDR2 is YSYEKL in the germline V gene. The CDR3 runs 16 residues. V lost 0 bases and J 1 base, leaving 11 bases between the germline ends. The CDR3 reads CASSQDRTERTDTQYF. The CDR3 DNA sequence: TGCGCCAGCAGCCAAGATAGGACAGAACGCACAGATACGCAGTATTTT.

V is TRBV18 and J is TRBJ2-1, with 11 bases fitting TRBD1. Germline CDR1 reads KGHSH; CDR2 reads LQKENI. V lost 6 bases, J lost 0 bases, and 4 bases stayed unmatched. The CDR3 runs 16 residues. CDR3 protein: CASSKGQGGSYNEQFF. CDR3 DNA sequence: TGTGCCAGCTCTAAGGGACAGGGGGGCTCCTACAATGAGCAGTTCTTC.

The V and J genes are TRBV4-1 and TRBJ2-1; 10 bases align to TRBD2. This CDR3 has 16 residues. Trimming at V came to 2 bases and at J to 6 bases, leaving 7 bases not matched to a gene. Germline CDR1 and CDR2: MGHRA and YSYEKL. The CDR3 spells CASSQPRASGGNEQFF. The CDR3 DNA reads as TGCGCCAGCAGCCAACCCCGGGCTAGCGGGGGCAATGAGCAGTTCTTC.